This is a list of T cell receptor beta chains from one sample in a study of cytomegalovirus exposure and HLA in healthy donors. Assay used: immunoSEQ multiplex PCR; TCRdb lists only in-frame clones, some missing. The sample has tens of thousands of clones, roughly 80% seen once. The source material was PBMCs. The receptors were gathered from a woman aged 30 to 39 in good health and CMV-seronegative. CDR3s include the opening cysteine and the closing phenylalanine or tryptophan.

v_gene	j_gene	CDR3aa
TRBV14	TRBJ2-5	CASSQWTSGRAGETQYF
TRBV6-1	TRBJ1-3	CASSEVLGGGDTGNTIYF
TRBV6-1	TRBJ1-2	CASSPGQVGYGYTF
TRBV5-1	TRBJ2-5	CASSWVASAQETQYF
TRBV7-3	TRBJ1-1	CASSYLPNTEAFF
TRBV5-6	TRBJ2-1	CASSFSYSQDRYNEQFF
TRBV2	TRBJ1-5	CASSEQVRNQPQHF
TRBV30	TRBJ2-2	CAWSTTYTGELFF
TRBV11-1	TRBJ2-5	CASSPRTGRETQYF
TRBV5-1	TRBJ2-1	CASSRLPDAYNEQFF
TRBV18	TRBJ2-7	CASSPSRLAGKNEQYF